This note documents a single TCR beta chain sequence. This sample is part of a study of T cells expressing NK-cell markers. The authors generated TCR beta cDNA through 5'RACE template switching with UMIs. TCRdb processed the 5' RACE reads again and assigns one entry to each CDR3 protein, with no DNA. The table lists a few hundred thousand distinct CDR3 sequences. The TCR originated in a woman in her forties or fifties in good health. Sequenced sample: blood T cells: a sorted CD56 or NKG2C T cell subset, CD4+ or CD8+ T cells, or bulk PBMC T cells (not recorded which).

CDR3 protein: CASSNGSTEAFF. This chain links TRBV14 with TRBJ1-1. This CDR3 comprises 12 residues. Germline V gene lookup returns CDR1 SGHDN and CDR2 FVKESK.